Below, one TCR beta chain is given with its context. The antigen is undetermined. Repertoires were generated with immunoSEQ multiplex PCR, while TCRdb's copy carries only in-frame clones and drops some. The sample gives 740,000 or so clones, roughly 72% of which show up once; more than 1.5% is in the top ten. Naive CD45RA+ and memory CD45RA-negative subsets were split from CD4+ cells. This CDR3 spans 17 amino acids. Germline-derived CDR1 and CDR2 are SGHTA and FQGTGA. Trimming left V 4 bases short and J 1 base short, with 18 bases between. This specimen comes from a study of shared clonotypes between healthy human individuals. General observations from the study: Represented diversity, genetic and exposure-history alike, was limited by few donors.

The chain uses TRBV7-3 and TRBJ2-3; D might be TRBD1 or TRBD2, each matching 6 bases. The clonotype originates from a woman between 25 and 40 years old in good health. The sequencing input was memory CD4+ T cells sorted from blood. The subset was: CD45RA-negative fraction. The CDR3 region is CASSSYLDYRGTDTQYF. Written as DNA, the CDR3 is TGTGCCAGCAGCTCGTACCTGGACTACAGGGGCACAGATACGCAGTATTTT.